The 5 T cell receptor beta chains in this list originate from one sample, sequenced in a study of blood T cell repertoires in COVID-19. Clones were sequenced by immunoSEQ multiplex PCR, and TCRdb holds only the in-frame ones, with some missing. This sample carries approximately 170,000 clones, more than 80% of them seen once, and the ten largest clones take approximately 12%. Input material: PBMCs or T cells enriched from blood (not recorded which). The receptor source for this set is a man in his forties or fifties who had recovered from COVID-19.

The chain is built from TRBV10-3 and TRBJ1-6; D remains unclear. The CDR3 spans 12 residues. V lost 10 bases and J lost 5, with 9 bases in between. Germline CDR1 reads ENHRY; CDR2 reads SYGVKD. CDR3 in DNA: TGTGCCACCCGGGTCGATAATTCACCCCTCCACTTT. This sequence encodes CATRVDNSPLHF.

The V gene is TRBV28, the J gene TRBJ1-5; tentatively, D is TRBD1 (6 bases). The CDR3 is 13 residues long. The germline gives CDR1 MDHEN, CDR2 SYDVKM. Trimming pared 6 bases from V and 2 bases from J, leaving 8 bases between. The CDR3 DNA reads as TGTGCCAGCAGCCGACAGGGCAATCAGCCCCAGCATTTT. This translates into CASSRQGNQPQHF.

V is TRBV29-1 and J is TRBJ2-7; D might be TRBD1 (5 bases). The CDR3 extends over 12 amino acids. V lost 4 bases and J lost 6, with 13 bases in between. The germline V gene has CDR1 SQVTM and CDR2 ANQGSEA. The CDR3 bases are TGCAGCGTTGGACAGCCCCATGGCGAGCAGTACTTC. This codes for CSVGQPHGEQYF.

The gene calls are TRBV19 and TRBJ1-5, with D perhaps TRBD1 (6 bases). Germline CDR1 is LNHDA and CDR2 is SQIVND (reference sequence). Trimming left V 7 bases short and J 7 bases short, with 20 bases between. The CDR3 is 15 amino acids. As DNA, the CDR3 is TGTGCCAGTAATTGGGATTTGGGGGCAGGCCAGCCCCAGCATTTT. Its translation is CASNWDLGAGQPQHF.

This chain links TRBV19 with TRBJ2-4, with 7 bases aligning to TRBD1. CDR1 is LNHDA and CDR2 is SQIVND in the germline V gene (reference sequence). The CDR3 consists of 15 residues. The V segment lost 5 bases and the J segment 9 bases; nucleotides outside the gene matches: 13. CDR3: CASSSYRGEASIQYF. Written as DNA, the CDR3 is TGTGCCAGTAGTTCATACAGGGGTGAGGCTAGCATTCAGTACTTC.